This TCR beta chain was sequenced for a study of T-cell memory formation after mild COVID-19. The wider study: TCR clusters largely stayed donor specific.

Via MiXCR, TCRdb re-called the 5' RACE reads, giving one row per CDR3 protein. The sample has around 200,000 distinct CDR3 sequences; around 9.5% are singletons. In its sample, this clonotype was seen a few times. Its antigen is undetermined. Findings of the study overall: Clones contracting across day 15 to 85 had a balanced CD4/CD8 profile; later expanding clones leaned CD4+. Shrinking CD4+ clones resided mostly in CM and EM, and CD8+ ones in EMRA.

Sequenced input: PBMCs or a T cell subset sorted from them (not recorded which). The TCR originated in a man between 18 and 35 years old who had mild COVID-19 (a few samples of this study predate the infection). Cell type and time point are not known.

CDR3 region: CAISPKLAGARLSTDTQYF. As DNA, the CDR3 is TGTGCCATCAGCCCCAAACTAGCGGGGGCCCGCCTTAGCACAGATACGCAGTATTTT. The rearrangement uses TRBV10-3 and TRBJ2-3; 11 bases align to TRBD2. Per the germline V gene, CDR1 is ENHRY and CDR2 is SYGVKD. This CDR3 comprises 19 residues. J gave up 0 bases and V 6 bases, and 14 bases lay outside the gene matches.